This T cell receptor (beta chain) was retrieved from a study of shared clonotypes between healthy human individuals. In the case of this clone: Antigen: not known.

CDR1 is MDHEN, CDR2 SYDVKM, per germline. The V end was cut by 5 bases, the J end by 1 base, with 14 bases between. The CDR3 length is 15 residues. General study results and limits: Estimated richness values were generally larger in naive subsets than in memory subsets.

In the naive CD8 group, cells lacked CD45RO and were positively selected for CCR7, so terminally differentiated effector memory CD45RA+ cells were left out. Method: immunoSEQ multiplex PCR; TCRdb's copy keeps in-frame clones and lacks some. The sample lists about 2.1 million clones; about 93% were seen once. The sequence came from a young man in good health. Some clones in this sample may be carry-over from other donors' samples. This rearrangement joins TRBV28 to TRBJ1-1; D uncertain. The sequencing input was naive CD8+ T cells from PBMCs. The CDR3 loop is CASSNNRIGNTEAFF. In DNA, the CDR3 is TGTGCCAGCAGTAACAACCGCATCGGGAACACTGAAGCTTTCTTT.